This paragraph reports one T cell receptor (beta chain). Its antigen is currently unknown. The data originate from a study of cytomegalovirus exposure and HLA in healthy donors. Study as a whole: Of the donors genotyped, approximately 400 in all, about 81% fell in the Caucasian-associated ancestry cluster. Study results and caveats: Across donors, most TCRs were seen rarely, yet some public ones were widespread. Presence/absence comparisons presumed near-even sequencing depth among donors.

The PCR had 60 Vbeta and 13 Jbeta primers. Generated by immunoSEQ multiplex PCR, the TCRdb table keeps only in-frame clones and is missing some. Of around 63,000 clones listed, around 80% are singletons. V gave up 6 bases and J gave up 3 bases, with 12 bases separating them. The CDR3 sequence is 13 residues long. Germline loops: CDR1 MNHEY, CDR2 SVGAGI. Input material: PBMCs. The receptor's source is a man in his forties or fifties in good health and CMV-seronegative. The rearrangement joins TRBV6-5 to TRBJ2-7; tentatively, D is TRBD1 (5 bases). The chain's CDR3 is CASRRQRDYEQYF. The CDR3 DNA follows: TGTGCCAGCAGGAGACAGCGAGACTACGAGCAGTACTTC.